This T cell receptor (beta chain) is drawn from a study of beta chain features in type 1 diabetes. Findings and caveats of the study: Fewer insertions but more deletions were seen at VDJ junctions in type 1 diabetes patients. A moderate, significant TCRB CDR3 shortening appeared in type 1 diabetes across four CD4+ subsets.

The junction had 13 bases not matched to a gene; V was cut back by 5 bases and J by 2 bases. Looked up from germline, CDR1 is SGHTA and CDR2 is FQGTGA. The CDR3 extends over 17 amino acids. Expressed TCRB transcripts got sequenced, as all isolated RNA was reverse transcribed. An average of about 1.01 million reads was obtained from stem cell-like memory T cell samples. Measured with immunoSEQ multiplex PCR; TCRdb has only the in-frame clones, and not every one. This table has approximately 46,000 clones, around 40% appearing once. Sorted cells reached over 95% purity in every population. This clone occurred a few times. Antigen specificity is unknown.

This TCR derives from a man aged 25 to 40 with type 1 diabetes. This sequence joins TRBV7-3 and TRBJ2-3; TRBD2 aligns across 7 bases. The sample taken for sequencing was stem cell memory CD4+ T cells from blood. In DNA form, the CDR3 reads TGTGCCAGCAGCCTGGGCGCGTCTAGCGGATTCACAGATACGCAGTATTTT. Protein sequence: CASSLGASSGFTDTQYF.